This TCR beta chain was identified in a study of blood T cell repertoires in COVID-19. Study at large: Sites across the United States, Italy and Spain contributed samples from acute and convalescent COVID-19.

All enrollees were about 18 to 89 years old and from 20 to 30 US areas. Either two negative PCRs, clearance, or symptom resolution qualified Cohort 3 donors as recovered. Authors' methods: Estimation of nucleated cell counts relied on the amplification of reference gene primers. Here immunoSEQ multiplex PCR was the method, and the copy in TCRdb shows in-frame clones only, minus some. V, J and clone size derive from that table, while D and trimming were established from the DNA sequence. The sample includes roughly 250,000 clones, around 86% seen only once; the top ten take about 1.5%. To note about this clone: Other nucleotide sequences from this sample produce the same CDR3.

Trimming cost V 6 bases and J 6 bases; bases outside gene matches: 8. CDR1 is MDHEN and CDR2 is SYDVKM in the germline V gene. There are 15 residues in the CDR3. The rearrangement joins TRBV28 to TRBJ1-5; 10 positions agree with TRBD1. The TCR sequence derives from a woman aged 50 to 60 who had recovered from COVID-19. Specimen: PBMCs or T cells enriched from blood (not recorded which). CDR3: CASSLDRGRIQPQHF. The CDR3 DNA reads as TGTGCCAGCAGCCTCGACAGGGGGCGAATTCAGCCCCAGCATTTT.